One and the same sample provided the 24 T cell receptor beta chains below, sequenced in a study of cytomegalovirus exposure and HLA in healthy donors. Use of 60 Vbeta and 13 Jbeta primers characterized the PCR. Some clones are missing from TCRdb's copy, which holds only in-frame ones; the method was immunoSEQ multiplex PCR. The sample yields about 190,000 clones, about four fifths seen once. Sequenced sample: PBMCs. These receptors came from a man aged 25 to 45 in good health and CMV-seropositive.

The genes are TRBV6-6 and TRBJ1-1, with TRBD1 matching over 8 bases. CDR3 length: 15 amino acids. V gave up 0 bases and J gave up 2 bases; unmatched junction bases: 2. The germline V gene encodes CDR1 MNHNY and CDR2 SVGAGI (reference sequence). The CDR3 nucleotides read TGTGCCAGCAGTTACTCGGGACAGGCAAACACTGAAGCTTTCTTT. It encodes CASSYSGQANTEAFF.

This clone turned up a few times. V and J are TRBV30 and TRBJ1-1; 8 bases map to TRBD1. V dropped 2 bases and J dropped 3; count of bases not matched to a gene: 2. CDR1 is GTSNPN and CDR2 is SVGIG in the germline V gene (reference sequence). The CDR3 covers 13 residues. The CDR3 reads CAWSPQGDTEAFF. Here the CDR3 DNA reads TGTGCCTGGAGTCCACAGGGGGACACTGAAGCTTTCTTT.

The genes are TRBV7-3 and TRBJ2-1; D is undetermined. Trimming left V 2 bases short and J 5 bases short, with 7 bases between. Germline V gene sequence: CDR1 SGHTA, CDR2 FQGTGA. This CDR3 region has 13 residues. CDR3 sequence reads: CASSLRQDNEQFF. The CDR3 bases are TGTGCCAGCAGCTTACGGCAGGACAATGAGCAGTTCTTC. Full variable domain (remainder filled in from reference TRBV7-3 and TRBJ2-1): GAGVSQTPSNKVTEKGKYVELRCDPISGHTALYWYRQSLGQGPEFLIYFQGTGAADDSGLPNDRFFAVRPEGSVSTLKIQRTERGDSAVYLCASSLRQDNEQFFGPGTRLTVL.

The CDR3 coding sequence is TGTGCCAGCAGCCAAGCGGGGGGAGAAGAAAAACTGTTTTTT. Amino acids: CASSQAGGEEKLFF. The V and J genes are TRBV4-2 and TRBJ1-4; D perhaps matches TRBD1 (5 bases). Germline lookup yields CDR1 LGHNA and CDR2 YNFKEQ. The germline V and J ends were trimmed by 1 base and 8 bases, with 11 bases remaining between them. The CDR3 sequence is 14 residues long.

This chain connects TRBV28 to TRBJ1-2; no clear D. V was clipped by 2 bases and J by 5 bases, with 3 bases between them. In germline, CDR1 is MDHEN, CDR2 SYDVKM. This CDR3 has 11 residues. This CDR3 reads CASSLQYGYTF. The CDR3 bases are TGTGCCAGCAGTTTACAGTATGGCTACACCTTC.

J is TRBJ1-2 and V is TRBV29-1; TRBD1 might be the D (6 bases). V was shortened by 6 bases and J by 6 bases, with 14 bases between the two germline ends. There are 12 residues in the CDR3. Per germline, CDR1 SQVTM and CDR2 ANQGSEA. CDR3 region: CSVRTVRNGYTF. CDR3 nucleotide sequence: TGCAGCGTCAGGACAGTCAGGAATGGCTACACCTTC.

The chain joins TRBV30 to TRBJ2-3, with D unclear. Germline loops: CDR1 GTSNPN, CDR2 SVGIG (reference sequence). Between the trimmed V and J ends, which lost 0 bases and 4 bases, there was a span of 8 bases. This CDR3 is built from 13 residues. The CDR3 region is CAWSVTGPDTQYF. The CDR3, as DNA: TGTGCCTGGAGTGTGACTGGCCCAGATACGCAGTATTTT. Full variable domain (remainder filled in from reference TRBV30 and TRBJ2-3): SQTIHQWPATLVQPVGSPLSLECTVEGTSNPNLYWYRQAAGRGLQLLFYSVGIGQISSEVPQNLSASRPQDRQFILSSKKLLLSDSGFYLCAWSVTGPDTQYFGPGTRLTVL.

This clone was counted only a few times. V and J are TRBV5-4 and TRBJ1-1; 8 bases are a match to TRBD1. The CDR3 length is 14 residues. Per the germline V gene, CDR1 is SGHNT and CDR2 is YYREEE (reference sequence). V trimming: 6 bases; J trimming: 3 bases; junction bases outside the gene matches: 7. The CDR3 region is CASTNQGAHTEAFF. DNA for the CDR3: TGTGCCAGCACCAACCAGGGGGCACACACTGAAGCTTTCTTT. Full variable domain (missing parts from reference TRBV5-4 and TRBJ1-1): ETGVTQSPTHLIKTRGQQVTLRCSSQSGHNTVSWYQQALGQGPQFIFQYYREEENGRGNFPPRFSGLQFPNYSSELNVNALELDDSALYLCASTNQGAHTEAFFGQGTRLTVV.

V usage is TRBV9 and J usage is TRBJ2-2, with 12 bases matching TRBD1. Germline V gives CDR1 SGDLS, CDR2 YYNGEE. This CDR3 comprises 16 residues. V shed 0 bases and J 4 bases; nucleotides not matched to a gene: 1. CDR3 protein: CASSVGGQGATGELFF. The CDR3 nucleotides are TGTGCCAGCAGCGTAGGGGGACAGGGGGCCACCGGGGAGCTGTTTTTT.

CDR3 amino acids: CAWSSTGRSGYTF. CDR3 in DNA: TGTGCCTGGAGCTCGACAGGGAGGTCTGGCTACACCTTC. V is TRBV30 and J is TRBJ1-2, with 7 positions matching TRBD1. This CDR3 contains 13 residues. Germline V gives CDR1 GTSNPN, CDR2 SVGIG (reference sequence). V shed 3 bases and J 7 bases; nucleotides not matched to a gene: 8.

In this sample, this clone turned up once. The V and J genes are TRBV9 and TRBJ1-3, with D perhaps matching TRBD1 (6 bases). Germline lookup yields CDR1 SGDLS and CDR2 YYNGEE. This CDR3 spans 15 amino acids. The V gene lost 4 bases and the J gene lost 4 bases, with 15 bases spanning the gap. CDR3 sequence reads: CASSSHRELGNTIYF. The CDR3 DNA follows: TGTGCCAGCAGCTCCCACAGGGAACTCGGAAACACCATATATTTT.

This clone was seen once. The chain has TRBV10-2 and TRBJ2-1, with TRBD2 identical over 8 bases. CDR3 size: 14 residues. The trim removed 5 bases at V and 6 bases at J, leaving 6 bases unmatched. Germline CDR1 WSHSY, CDR2 SAAADI. CDR3 region: CASSRSSGVNEQFF. The CDR3 region has the DNA TGCGCCAGCAGTCGAAGTAGCGGGGTCAATGAGCAGTTCTTC.

This clone was observed a few times. The chain joins TRBV13 to TRBJ1-1, with D tentatively TRBD1 (6 bases). With 5 bases removed from V and 0 bases from J, the gap between germline ends came to 22 bases. The CDR3 sequence is 18 residues long. Germline V lookup: CDR1 PRHDT, CDR2 FYEKMQ (reference sequence). The CDR3 protein is CASSLIGQRDELNTEAFF. The CDR3 region has the DNA TGTGCCAGCAGCCTAATAGGACAGCGGGACGAACTGAACACTGAAGCTTTCTTT.

This clone was counted only a few times. DNA of the CDR3: TGCAGCGTCCCAGCGGGGAGCTCCTACGAGCAGTACTTC. Protein: CSVPAGSSYEQYF. The chain is built from TRBV29-1 and TRBJ2-7; TRBD2 matches at 7 bases. Per the germline V gene, CDR1 is SQVTM and CDR2 is ANQGSEA. CDR3 length: 13 residues. V lost 6 bases, J lost 0 bases, and 5 bases stayed unmatched.

Only a few counts were recorded for this clone. The chain joins TRBV7-8 to TRBJ2-3; TRBD1 is a possible D gene (5 bases). There are 14 residues in the CDR3. The germline V and J ends were trimmed by 2 bases and 7 bases, with 13 bases remaining between them. CDR1 SGHVS and CDR2 FQNEAQ come from the germline V gene. The CDR3 DNA is TGTGCCAGCAGCTTACGCCAGGGCGGCCATACGCAGTATTTT. Its translation: CASSLRQGGHTQYF.

A note on this clone: The germline gene is not matched at one end of the junction; a read error may be the cause. The chain uses TRBV7-9 and TRBJ1-1; 12 nucleotides match TRBD1. This CDR3 contains 15 residues. CDR1 and CDR2 (germline): SEHNR, FQNEAQ (reference sequence). In nucleotides, the CDR3 is TGTTCCAGCAGCACTTCTCCGGGACAGGGGGCGAGGGCTTTCTTT. This codes for CSSSTSPGQGARAFF. Looking up the rest from reference TRBV7-9 and TRBJ1-1 gives the full variable domain: DTGVSQNPRHKITKRGQNVTFRCDPISEHNRLYWYRQTLGQGPEFLTYFQNEAQLEKSRLLSDRFSAERPKGSFSTLEIQRTEQGDSAMYLCSSSTSPGQGARAFFGQGTRLTVV.

This chain connects TRBV4-3 to TRBJ2-2; no clear D. V lost 0 bases and J lost 8, with 7 bases in between. Germline-derived CDR1 and CDR2 are LGHNA and YSLEER. The CDR3 runs 13 residues. The CDR3 bases are TGCGCCAGCAGCCAAGATCGGTTGGGGGAGCTGTTTTTT. This encodes CASSQDRLGELFF.

The chain joins TRBV28 to TRBJ2-7, with D hard to call. CDR1 is MDHEN and CDR2 is SYDVKM in the germline V gene. The ends were cut back, 5 bases at V and 9 bases at J, with 11 bases in the middle. This CDR3 is built from 11 residues. The CDR3 bases are TGTGCCAGCAGTCCCGGCGGAGTGCAGTACTTC. It codes for CASSPGGVQYF.

The chain recombines TRBV2 with TRBJ2-5, with TRBD2 as a possible D gene (6 bases). From germline, CDR1 is SNHLY and CDR2 FYNNEI. CDR3 length equals 17 residues. V was shortened by 10 bases and J by 1 base, with 25 bases between the two germline ends. CDR3 bases: TGTGCCACCCTCGGGCGGAGGGACCAAGTTCGCCAAGAGACCCAGTACTTC. It yields the protein CATLGRRDQVRQETQYF.

The rearrangement uses TRBV28 and TRBJ2-7; weak D call: TRBD2 (6 bases). The CDR3 has 13 amino acids. Germline lookup yields CDR1 MDHEN and CDR2 SYDVKM. V lost 8 bases, J lost 0 bases, and 11 bases lay in between. In DNA form, the CDR3 reads TGTGCCAGCTGGGGGAGGAGCTCCTACGAGCAGTACTTC. Translating it yields CASWGRSSYEQYF.

This clone was detected only a few times. V is TRBV29-1 and J is TRBJ2-3; the match to TRBD2 covers 11 bases. This CDR3 has 13 amino acids. V lost 4 bases and J lost 4; bases outside the gene matches: 1. From germline, CDR1 is SQVTM and CDR2 ANQGSEA. The CDR3 region has the DNA TGCAGCGTTGTAGCGGGAGGGTCAGATACGCAGTATTTT. Its translation is CSVVAGGSDTQYF.

This clone was observed a single time. The chain joins TRBV29-1 to TRBJ1-2; D may be TRBD1 (5 bases). V was shortened by 5 bases and J by 5 bases, with 15 bases between the two germline ends. The CDR3 runs to 13 residues. Per the germline V gene, CDR1 is SQVTM and CDR2 is ANQGSEA. As DNA, the CDR3 is TGCAGCGTTATATCCAGGGAGGATTATGGCTACACCTTC. Its translation: CSVISREDYGYTF.

The chain carries TRBV30 and TRBJ1-5; D is unresolved. The CDR3 extends over 13 amino acids. V was shortened by 0 bases and J by 9 bases, with 12 bases between the two germline ends. From germline, CDR1 is GTSNPN and CDR2 SVGIG (reference sequence). In DNA, the CDR3 is TGTGCCTGGAGTGTACGGGGAGGGATGCCCCAGCATTTT. Translated: CAWSVRGGMPQHF.

This clone was picked up one time. J is TRBJ1-6 and V is TRBV6-1; TRBD1 might be the D (6 bases). This CDR3 region has 14 residues. In germline, CDR1 is MNHNS, CDR2 SASEGT. V was clipped by 1 base and J by 8 bases, with 9 bases between them. The CDR3 reads CASSEGTVHSPLHF. The CDR3 DNA reads as TGTGCCAGCAGTGAAGGGACAGTCCATTCACCCCTCCACTTT.